These 30 T cell receptor beta chains were all obtained from the same sample, sequenced in a study of OX40 agonist ivuxolimab in advanced cancers. TCRdb's copy holds only in-frame clones and misses some; the assay was immunoSEQ multiplex PCR. The sample contains fewer than 80,000 clones, approximately 86% of which appear only once. The sequences come from CD4+ or CD8+ T cells sorted from blood, collected in a trial of the OX40 agonist ivuxolimab. Receptors were obtained from an adult with an advanced solid tumor such as melanoma, head and neck, liver or kidney cancer.

V usage is TRBV9 and J usage is TRBJ2-2; 11 nucleotides agree with TRBD2. CDR1 is SGDLS, CDR2 YYNGEE, per germline. Trimming removed 0 bases from V and 2 bases from J; junction bases left unmatched: 3. The CDR3 is 17 amino acids. Here the CDR3 reads CASSVVLAGGNTGELFF. The CDR3 nucleotides read TGTGCCAGCAGCGTAGTGCTAGCGGGAGGAAACACCGGGGAGCTGTTTTTT.

The sample holds one count of this clone. The V and J genes are TRBV11-3 and TRBJ2-5; D possibly corresponds to TRBD1 (5 bases). Germline assignment: CDR1 SGHNT and CDR2 YENEEA. This CDR3 comprises 14 residues. Trimming removed 0 bases at V and 5 bases at J, with 10 bases between. This chain's CDR3 is CASSLDNRGETQYF. CDR3 sequence (DNA): TGTGCCAGCAGCTTAGATAATAGGGGCGAGACCCAGTACTTC.

The chain carries TRBV11-2 and TRBJ2-1; the D is unclear. This CDR3 comprises 13 residues. The germline CDR1 and CDR2 sequences are SGHAT and FQNNGV. The V and J ends lost 5 bases and 7 bases respectively, with 12 bases between them. The CDR3 DNA reads TGTGCCAGCAGCCCGGCTAACGAAAATGAGCAGTTCTTC. Translation gives CASSPANENEQFF.

The rearrangement uses TRBV19 and TRBJ2-2; D remains unclear. The CDR3 length is 13 residues. V lost 7 bases to trimming and J lost 1 base, with 7 bases between them. The germline V gene has CDR1 LNHDA and CDR2 SQIVND (reference sequence). CDR3 residues: CASMGQNTGELFF. In DNA, the CDR3 is TGTGCCAGTATGGGCCAGAACACCGGGGAGCTGTTTTTT.

The chain couples TRBV30 to TRBJ1-1; possibly TRBD1 for D (5 bases). In germline, CDR1 is GTSNPN, CDR2 SVGIG (reference sequence). CDR3 length equals 13 residues. V lost 3 bases and J 5 bases, leaving 13 bases between the germline ends. The CDR3 DNA reads TGTGCCTGGAGAAGGGGTATCAGGACTGAAGCTTTCTTT. Protein product: CAWRRGIRTEAFF.

The CDR3 coding sequence is TGTGCCAGCAGCCAATCCCGGGCAACTAATGAAAAACTGTTTTTT. It yields the protein CASSQSRATNEKLFF. V is TRBV16 and J is TRBJ1-4; D is ambiguous. The CDR3 sequence is 15 residues long. Germline lookup yields CDR1 KGHSY and CDR2 FQNENV. Trimming removed 0 bases at V and 0 bases at J, with 5 bases between. The full variable domain, completed using reference TRBV16 and TRBJ1-4, is GEEVAQTPKHLVRGEGQKAKLYCAPIKGHSYVFWYQQVLKNEFKFLISFQNENVFDETGMPKERFSAKCLPNSPCSLEIQATKLEDSAVYFCASSQSRATNEKLFFGSGTQLSVL.

The gene calls are TRBV28 and TRBJ1-1, with 7 positions matching TRBD1. Trimming removed 3 bases from V and 0 bases from J; junction bases left unmatched: 4. The CDR3 has 15 amino acids. CDR1 is MDHEN, CDR2 SYDVKM, per germline. The chain's CDR3 is CASSFRTGMNTEAFF. The CDR3 DNA is TGTGCCAGCAGTTTCCGGACAGGCATGAACACTGAAGCTTTCTTT.

This clone was counted only a few times. This chain links TRBV30 with TRBJ2-3; no firm D call. Germline values: CDR1 GTSNPN, CDR2 SVGIG (reference sequence). The ends were cut back, 2 bases at V and 4 bases at J, with 4 bases in the middle. The CDR3 is 11 residues long. The chain's CDR3 is CAWSLPDTQYF. The DNA for the CDR3 is TGTGCCTGGAGTCTACCAGATACGCAGTATTTT. The complete variable domain, with remaining parts taken from reference TRBV30 and TRBJ2-3, reads SQTIHQWPATLVQPVGSPLSLECTVEGTSNPNLYWYRQAAGRGLQLLFYSVGIGQISSEVPQNLSASRPQDRQFILSSKKLLLSDSGFYLCAWSLPDTQYFGPGTRLTVL.

The chain couples TRBV7-9 to TRBJ2-5; D may be TRBD1 or TRBD2 (6 bases each). From germline, CDR1 is SEHNR and CDR2 FQNEAQ (reference sequence). The ends were cut back, 4 bases at V and 7 bases at J, with 19 bases in the middle. This CDR3 is 15 amino acids long. The DNA for the CDR3 is TGTGCCAGCAGCTCAACAGAGGGGGGCCGGGGGACCCAGTACTTC. Its translation: CASSSTEGGRGTQYF.

The chain is built from TRBV19 and TRBJ2-5, with D unresolved. The CDR3 runs to 12 residues. The germline V and J ends were trimmed by 8 bases and 7 bases, with 14 bases remaining between them. Germline V lookup: CDR1 LNHDA, CDR2 SQIVND (reference sequence). CDR3 sequence reads: CASGSIGLTQYF. The CDR3 coding sequence is TGTGCCAGTGGGTCTATTGGTTTGACCCAGTACTTC. The entire variable domain, with the rest obtained from reference TRBV19 and TRBJ2-5, is as follows: DGGITQSPKYLFRKEGQNVTLSCEQNLNHDAMYWYRQDPGQGLRLIYYSQIVNDFQKGDIAEGYSVSREKKESFPLTVTSAQKNPTAFYLCASGSIGLTQYFGPGTRLLVL.

V and J are TRBV7-8 and TRBJ2-7; TRBD1 matches at 8 bases. CDR1 and CDR2 from the germline V gene are SGHVS and FQNEAQ. With 2 bases clipped from V and 12 bases from J, the junction kept 9 bases outside the gene matches. This CDR3 is built from 13 residues. The CDR3: CASSLSATGDRYV. The CDR3 region has the DNA TGTGCCAGCAGCTTAAGTGCGACAGGGGATCGGTACGTC.

This chain uses TRBV28 with TRBJ1-3; the D gene is possibly TRBD1 (6 bases). Between the trimmed V and J ends, which lost 2 bases and 0 bases, there was a span of 26 bases. Germline assignment: CDR1 MDHEN and CDR2 SYDVKM. This CDR3 has 21 amino acids. Here the CDR3 reads CASSLIFTDSSLIHSGNTIYF. The CDR3, as DNA: TGTGCCAGCAGTTTAATCTTTACGGACAGTTCTTTAATACACTCTGGAAACACCATATATTTT.

This clone is a singleton in its sample. This chain links TRBV7-8 with TRBJ2-7, with 8 bases lining up with TRBD1. CDR3 length: 17 amino acids. Germline V gene data show CDR1 as SGHVS and CDR2 as FQNEAQ. V dropped 6 bases and J dropped 1; count of bases not matched to a gene: 14. CDR3 bases: TGTGCCAGCAGTCGACGGTCCCGACAGGGGTTATCCTACGAGCAGTACTTC. Amino acid sequence: CASSRRSRQGLSYEQYF.

The V and J genes are TRBV6-5 and TRBJ1-1; D is perhaps TRBD1 (5 bases). CDR3 length equals 14 residues. V gave up 7 bases and J gave up 0 bases, with 12 bases separating them. Per the germline V gene, CDR1 is MNHEY and CDR2 is SVGAGI. The CDR3 sequence: CASTDSVLNTEAFF. The CDR3 coding sequence is TGTGCCAGCACCGACAGTGTCTTGAACACTGAAGCTTTCTTT.

The chain is built from TRBV18 and TRBJ2-3; 9 bases are shared with TRBD1. The length of the CDR3 is 16 residues. From germline, CDR1 is KGHSH and CDR2 LQKENI. V was pared by 2 bases and J by 6 bases, with 9 bases of the junction left unmatched. DNA for the CDR3: TGTGCCAGCTCACCAGTAGGACAGGGGCTAGGGGATACGCAGTATTTT. It codes for CASSPVGQGLGDTQYF.

The gene calls are TRBV6-5 and TRBJ2-5; D is uncertain. The CDR3 runs 13 residues. CDR1 is MNHEY, CDR2 SVGAGI, per germline. The V end was cut by 2 bases, the J end by 5 bases, with 9 bases between. CDR3 in DNA: TGTGCCAGCAGTTACCGGTGGTCGGAGACCCAGTACTTC. This encodes CASSYRWSETQYF.

The rearrangement links TRBV15 to TRBJ2-5; D possibly corresponds to TRBD1 (6 bases). This CDR3 spans 19 amino acids. Per the germline V gene, CDR1 is LNHNV and CDR2 is YYDKDF (reference sequence). Trimming left V 0 bases short and J 7 bases short, with 27 bases between. DNA for the CDR3: TGTGCCACCAGCAGAGATATGGGGGCTCTTACTCCCGGTTTGTCGACCCAGTACTTC. Translation gives CATSRDMGALTPGLSTQYF.

The V call is TRBV7-9, the J call TRBJ1-5; TRBD1 might be the D (5 bases). The germline V and J ends were trimmed by 1 base and 6 bases, with 16 bases remaining between them. In germline, CDR1 is SEHNR, CDR2 FQNEAQ (reference sequence). The CDR3 runs to 16 residues. This CDR3 reads CASSLGYGGGGQPQHF. CDR3 sequence (DNA): TGTGCCAGCAGCTTAGGTTACGGGGGGGGAGGTCAGCCCCAGCATTTT.

This sequence joins TRBV6-5 and TRBJ1-5, with no clear D. This CDR3 comprises 13 residues. The germline V and J ends were trimmed by 2 bases and 5 bases, with 7 bases remaining between them. CDR1 is MNHEY and CDR2 is SVGAGI in the germline V gene. In nucleotides, the CDR3 is TGTGCCAGCAGTTACGAGGGTTATCAGCCCCAGCATTTT. Encoded protein: CASSYEGYQPQHF.

CDR3 sequence: CASGGDYSNQPQHF. The CDR3 DNA reads TGTGCCAGCGGGGGGGATTATAGCAATCAGCCCCAGCATTTT. V and J are TRBV2 and TRBJ1-5; TRBD1 is a possible D gene (5 bases). Trimming stripped 8 bases from V and 0 bases from J, with 11 bases between. CDR1 is SNHLY and CDR2 is FYNNEI in the germline V gene. The CDR3 runs to 14 residues.

This clone has only a few counts. The V gene is TRBV9, the J gene TRBJ2-7; the D gene could be TRBD1 or TRBD2 (5 bases each). The length of the CDR3 is 16 residues. The V gene lost 3 bases and the J gene lost 6 bases, with 22 bases spanning the gap. Per germline, CDR1 SGDLS and CDR2 YYNGEE. DNA for the CDR3: TGTGCCAGCAGCGCCCTCCCCGGGACCCACAGCAGCGAGCAGTACTTC. This gives the protein CASSALPGTHSSEQYF.

The chain employs TRBV11-3 and TRBJ2-3; 13 nucleotides match TRBD2. This CDR3 is built from 14 residues. Germline V lookup: CDR1 SGHNT, CDR2 YENEEA. V shed 8 bases, J shed 4 bases, and the junction held 3 bases outside the gene matches. The CDR3 region has the DNA TGTGCCAGCCAGACTAGCGGGAGGCCAGATACGCAGTATTTT. This encodes CASQTSGRPDTQYF.

A note on this clone: One end of the junction does not line up with germline, which may come from a read error. This chain links TRBV5-1 with TRBJ1-1, with D unresolved. CDR3 length: 13 amino acids. Per germline, CDR1 SGHRS and CDR2 YFSETQ. The CDR3 region has the DNA TGTGCCAGCAGCTTGGCCGCAGGTACTGAAGCTTTCTTT. This gives the protein CASSLAAGTEAFF. Based on the CDR3 plus reference TRBV5-1 and TRBJ1-1, the full variable domain is KAGVTQTPRYLIKTRGQQVTLSCSPISGHRSVSWYQQTPGQGLQFLFEYFSETQRNKGNFPGRFSGRQFSNSRSEMNVSTLELGDSALYLCASSLAAGTEAFFGQGTRLTVV.

The gene calls are TRBV6-5 and TRBJ2-4; 8 positions agree with TRBD1. Trimming removed 10 bases from V and 6 bases from J; junction bases left unmatched: 11. Germline V lookup: CDR1 MNHEY, CDR2 SVGAGI. CDR3 size: 14 residues. This chain's CDR3 is CATLDRAAGNIQYF. In nucleotides, the CDR3 is TGTGCCACCTTGGACAGGGCGGCGGGAAACATTCAGTACTTC.

The chain carries TRBV9 and TRBJ1-2; D is undetermined. This CDR3 region has 12 residues. In germline, CDR1 is SGDLS, CDR2 YYNGEE. Trimming removed 3 bases at V and 5 bases at J, with 8 bases between. CDR3 nucleotide sequence: TGTGCCAGCAGCGGGGAGGGATATGGCTACACCTTC. This codes for CASSGEGYGYTF.

V gene TRBV18 combines with J gene TRBJ2-1, with 10 bases fitting TRBD2. CDR3 length equals 14 residues. Germline assignment: CDR1 KGHSH and CDR2 LQKENI. The trim removed 3 bases at V and 5 bases at J, leaving 1 base unmatched. The CDR3 here is CASSPLAGDNEQFF. In nucleotides, the CDR3 is TGTGCCAGCTCACCCCTAGCGGGGGACAATGAGCAGTTCTTC.

This clone came up once. The rearrangement joins TRBV4-1 to TRBJ2-1; 10 bases are a match to TRBD2. With V trimmed by 4 bases and J by 4 bases, 4 bases remained unmatched. CDR3 length equals 15 residues. Germline V gene lookup returns CDR1 MGHRA and CDR2 YSYEKL. This CDR3 is CASSRGLAVYNEQFF. In DNA form, the CDR3 reads TGCGCCAGCAGCCGTGGACTAGCGGTATACAATGAGCAGTTCTTC.

The chain employs TRBV5-8 and TRBJ2-3; D unresolved. Germline values: CDR1 SGHTS, CDR2 YDEGEE. This CDR3 contains 15 residues. Trimming pared 4 bases from V and 2 bases from J, leaving 14 bases between. CDR3 in DNA: TGTGCCAGCAGCCCCGAAGGCCCGTTCACAGATACGCAGTATTTT. This translates into CASSPEGPFTDTQYF.

V gene TRBV7-2 combines with J gene TRBJ2-3, with D perhaps matching TRBD1 or TRBD2 (5 bases each). The CDR3 is 16 amino acids. Germline V gives CDR1 SGHTA, CDR2 FQGNSA. V shed 4 bases and J shed 3 bases, with 17 bases lying between them. The CDR3 nucleotides are TGTGCCAGCAGCTCCATGCCGGGACGTAGTACAGATACGCAGTATTTT. Translation: CASSSMPGRSTDTQYF.

The chain employs TRBV7-8 and TRBJ2-6; D is perhaps TRBD1 (6 bases). Germline CDR1 reads SGHVS; CDR2 reads FQNEAQ. The V and J ends lost 2 bases and 2 bases respectively, with 10 bases between them. The CDR3 runs 16 residues. CDR3 DNA sequence: TGTGCCAGCAGCTTATTCGAGGGGGCTGGGGCCAACGTCCTGACTTTC. It specifies CASSLFEGAGANVLTF.